This T cell receptor (beta chain) derives from a study of blood T cells in healthy people across ages. Study-wide results and caveats: Because donor CMV status was unknown, expanded clonotype changes were possibly confounded.

As concerns this clonotype: Its antigen remains unknown.

A second PCR, run for about 7 to 11 cycles, used a sample-barcoded 5' primer plus a J-beta primer mix. TCRdb reprocessed the 5' RACE reads with MiXCR, giving one entry per CDR3 protein. The sample records 720,000 or so distinct CDR3 sequences, roughly 41% being singletons. The CDR3 is made up of 16 amino acids. V lost 5 bases, J lost 0 bases, and 14 bases lay in between. In germline, CDR1 is MNHEY, CDR2 SMNVEV (reference sequence). At least 5.5 micrograms of total RNA were extracted per sample. Sequenced material: blood. This chain links TRBV27 with TRBJ2-1; D not certain. This TCR was sampled from a man older than 75 in good health. The CDR3 reads CASSRAPASSYNEQFF. DNA for the CDR3: TGTGCCAGCAGTCGCGCCCCAGCGAGCTCCTACAATGAGCAGTTCTTC.